This is a list of T cell receptor beta chains from one sample in a study of vaccination and CD4 T cells after COVID-19. Antigens of these TCRs are unknown. TCRdb independently ran MiXCR on the PCR reads; one entry per CDR3 protein. Among under 20,000 distinct CDR3 sequences listed, roughly two fifths were seen once. Source: CD4+ T cells from blood, cultured in vitro, taken before SARS-CoV-2 vaccination. The receptors here all came from a human donor who had recovered from COVID-19. CDR3s include the opening cysteine and the closing phenylalanine or tryptophan. The order of the fields is V gene, D gene, J gene, clone size, CDR3 DNA, CDR3 protein. A D gene is named only where the DNA matches it firmly. Clone size, where shown, is once, few, many, or a class for clones that have expanded.

TRBV20-1,-,TRBJ1-5,-,TGCAGTGCTAGCCGGGGGGGCAGTTTTAATCAGCCCCAGCATTTT,CSASRGGSFNQPQHF
TRBV27,-,TRBJ1-5,-,TGTGCCAGCAGTTTAGAGTCCCCAGATCAGCCCCAGCATTTT,CASSLESPDQPQHF
TRBV7-2,-,TRBJ1-6,few,TGTGCCAGCACCCCTGATTCTTCACCCCTCCACTTT,CASTPDSSPLHF
TRBV7-8,-,TRBJ1-2,-,TGTGCCAGCAGCTTAGGGGCGGCCAACTGTGGCTACACCTTC,CASSLGAANCGYTF
TRBV7-2,-,TRBJ2-5,-,TGTGCCAGCAGCGGCACAGTAGGTGAAGAGACCCAGTACTTC,CASSGTVGEETQYF
TRBV11-2,TRBD1,TRBJ1-6,-,TGTGCCAGCAGCCTGTGGGACAGCGGTTCACCCCTCCACTTT,CASSLWDSGSPLHF
TRBV5-1,-,TRBJ1-5,-,TGCGCCAGCAGCTTGGACGGGAGGGGCAATCAGCCCCAGCATTTT,CASSLDGRGNQPQHF
TRBV24-1,-,TRBJ2-1,-,TGTGCCACCAGTGACCCTCAACTAAATTACAATGAGCAGTTCTTC,CATSDPQLNYNEQFF
TRBV12-3/TRBV12-4,TRBD1,TRBJ2-7,once,TGTGCCAGCAGTTTGGGGGGACAGGAGACCTACGAGCAGTACTTC,CASSLGGQETYEQYF
TRBV7-6,TRBD2,TRBJ2-1,-,TGTGCCAGCAGCTTAGTACTAGCGGTGGGTGAGCAGTTCTTC,CASSLVLAVGEQFF
TRBV20-1,-,TRBJ2-3,once,TGCAGTGCTAGAGACGGTTCGGGGTTAGGAACGCAGTATTTT,CSARDGSGLGTQYF
TRBV28,TRBD1,TRBJ1-5,-,TGTGCCAGCAGCCCCATTTCGGGGGGGACAGAGCCGTTTGGCAATCAGCCCCAGCATTTT,CASSPISGGTEPFGNQPQHF
TRBV20-1,TRBD2,TRBJ2-4,few,TGCAGTGCCCGGACTAGCGCGGGCCTAAACATTCAGTACTTC,CSARTSAGLNIQYF
TRBV28,-,TRBJ2-7,few,TGTGCCAGCAGTTTAGCGGATCGGGGCGGAGAGCAGTACTTC,CASSLADRGGEQYF
TRBV19,TRBD1,TRBJ1-2,-,TGTGCCAGTAGTATGGGACAGCTCTCCCGGGGCTATGGCTACACCTTC,CASSMGQLSRGYGYTF
TRBV20-1,-,TRBJ2-1,few,TGCAGTGCAGACGGATACAATGAGCAGTTCTTC,CSADGYNEQFF